This entry is about one TCR beta chain. The data were obtained in a study of monozygotic twins with inflammatory bowel disease. CDR1 and CDR2 from the germline V gene are SGHTA and FQGNSA. The CDR3 is 14 amino acids. TCRdb re-called the 5' RACE reads and gives one entry per CDR3 protein, without DNA. The sample table sets out about 300,000 distinct CDR3 sequences. The sample comprised blood. The receptor comes from a human donor with ulcerative colitis or Crohn's disease, or a healthy co-twin of an affected twin (not recorded which). The chain joins TRBV7-2 to TRBJ1-6. CDR3 in amino acids: CASSLVRLGSPLHF.